Reported below is one T cell receptor beta chain. The sample holds other DNA sequences that translate to the same CDR3. Assay used: immunoSEQ multiplex PCR; TCRdb lists only in-frame clones, some missing. There are tens of thousands of clones in the sample; 93% occur only once, and roughly 2.7% lies in the top ten. The source of the sample is a study of T cell changes during pregnancy in multiple sclerosis. Germline values: CDR1 MNHEY, CDR2 SMNVEV (reference sequence). With 2 bases clipped from V and 3 bases from J, the junction kept 3 bases outside the gene matches. CDR3 length: 15 amino acids. The receptor was isolated from a female donor with multiple sclerosis, enrolled in a pregnancy study. V and J are TRBV27 and TRBJ1-4; 7 nucleotides line up with TRBD1. The specimen comprised CD8+ T cells from peripheral blood mononuclear cells, sampled in the third trimester of pregnancy. CDR3 loop: CASSLNRGANEKLFF. DNA for the CDR3: TGTGCCAGCAGTTTAAACAGGGGAGCTAATGAAAAACTGTTTTTT.